This record covers a single T cell receptor beta chain. Antigen specificity is unknown. These data come from a study of Tregs in tolerant kidney transplant recipients. Study background: The nonmyeloablative bone marrow transplants came from related graft donors, with transient mixed chimerism.

V shed 2 bases and J 6 bases; nucleotides not matched to a gene: 6. The CDR3 loop spans 16 amino acids. Germline V lookup: CDR1 MGHRA, CDR2 YSYEKL. Whole-study findings and limits: Changing PCR primers prevented nucleotide comparison between some patients' samples.

Unstimulated Tregs (CD4+CD25+CD127-) and CD4+CD25- non-Tregs were sorted from PBMCs. Generated by immunoSEQ multiplex PCR, the TCRdb table keeps only in-frame clones and is missing some. The sample lists over 60,000 clones, under 98% occurring once. The source material was CD4+ T cells from blood, sampled before the transplant. The clonotype was recovered from a human donor who received a combined kidney and bone marrow transplant. This chain links TRBV4-1 with TRBJ2-7; 14 bases map to TRBD2. In DNA, the CDR3 is TGCGCCAGCAGCCAACCGACTAGCGGGAGGGGGCGCGAGCAGTACTTC. Protein: CASSQPTSGRGREQYF.